This entry concerns a single T cell receptor beta chain. Its antigen is unidentified. Assay used: immunoSEQ multiplex PCR; TCRdb lists only in-frame clones, some missing. The data show hundreds of thousands of clones, with approximately 95% seen just once and about 0.11% held by the top ten. As defined, naive CD8 cells were CD45RO-negative and positively selected for CCR7, with terminally differentiated effector memory CD45RA+ cells excluded. Free of recent acute infections or vaccinations, the donors were healthy HIV-negative adults. These data belong to a study of shared clonotypes between healthy human individuals. Study results and caveats: Larger estimated richness was generally recorded for naive subsets relative to memory subsets. Compared with clonotypes that all four donors shared, non-shared clonotypes had lower generation probabilities.

Sequenced: naive CD8+ T cells sorted from blood. The receptor was derived from a woman aged 30 to 39 in good health.

CDR3 residues: CASSLGTFKNIQYF. The CDR3 bases are TGCGCCAGCAGCTTGGGCACGTTCAAAAACATTCAGTACTTC. This sequence joins TRBV5-1 and TRBJ2-4, with no clear D. CDR1 is SGHRS and CDR2 is YFSETQ in the germline V gene. Trimming cost V 0 bases and J 3 bases, with 7 bases left between them. The CDR3 runs to 14 residues.